Listed here is a single T cell receptor (beta chain). Its target is not known. The CDR3 sequence is 15 residues long. Germline CDR1 is MGHDK and CDR2 is SYGVNS. The entry originates in a study of CXCR3-negative and CXCR3-positive naive CD8 T cells. TRB cDNA libraries were made by UMI-labeled 5' RACE. TCRdb reprocessed the 5' RACE reads; each CDR3 protein has one entry and no DNA is given. The sample totals some 41,000 distinct CDR3 sequences; its top ten clones hold 1.5% to 2%. Study results and limitations: Memory cells showed distinct TRBV-TRBJ patterns, while the two naive subsets matched. Once cells were cryopreserved, CXCR3 expression went down partly, and most assays used fresh PBMCs.

The sequence was collected from a human donor in good health. Some clones in this sample may be carry-over from other donors' samples. V is TRBV25-1 and J is TRBJ1-1; the TRBD1 assignment by TCRdb is unverifiable without DNA. The specimen was naive CXCR3- CD8+ T cells from blood. The subset: CD45RO-CCR7+CD27+CD95- naive CD8+ T cells lacking CXCR3 (TNR3-). This chain's CDR3 is CASSELWDRDTEAFF.